Listed below are T cell receptor beta chains from one sample, sequenced in a study of vaccination and CD4 T cells after COVID-19. These TCRs' antigens remain unknown. TCRdb re-called the PCR reads with MiXCR, one entry per CDR3 protein. The sample lists more than 20,000 distinct CDR3 sequences, approximately 40% occurring once. Material: CD4+ T cells from blood, cultured in vitro. The receptor source for this set is a human donor who had recovered from COVID-19. CDR3s include the opening cysteine and the closing phenylalanine or tryptophan. D genes are given only for firm matches. The size of a clone is reported for some rows only, either as once, few or many, or as a class for expanded clones.

few	TRBD1	TRBV20-1	TRBJ2-7	TGCAGTGCTAAGGACAGGTTTTACGAGCAGTACTTC	CSAKDRFYEQYF
-	-	TRBV20-1	TRBJ2-5	TGCAGTGCTAATTGGGACTCCGTACAAGAGACCCAGTACTTC	CSANWDSVQETQYF
-	-	TRBV7-2	TRBJ1-1	TGTGCCAGCAGCGAATGGACAGACGTTGGAGCTTTCTTT	CASSEWTDVGAFF
few	TRBD1	TRBV20-1	TRBJ2-7	TGCAGTGCCCGTTCCGGGACAGGCTCCTACGAGCAGTACTTC	CSARSGTGSYEQYF
-	TRBD1	TRBV20-1	TRBJ1-2	TGCAGTGCCACGGACAGGGTGGGCGGCTACACCTTC	CSATDRVGGYTF
-	-	TRBV5-4	TRBJ1-1	TGTGCCAGCAGCTTGGGGGGACACTTAGCGAACACTGAAGCTTTCTTT	CASSLGGHLANTEAFF
-	TRBD1	TRBV6-5	TRBJ2-1	TGTGCCAGCAGTTATTCACAGGGGGTTGGTGAGCAGTTCTTC	CASSYSQGVGEQFF
-	-	TRBV6-1	TRBJ2-7	TGTGCCAGCAGTCTCTCTTGGGAAGACGAGCAGTACTTC	CASSLSWEDEQYF
few	-	TRBV21-1	TRBJ2-1	TGTGCCAGCATCGAAGGGGACAATGAGCAGTTCTTC	CASIEGDNEQFF
-	TRBD2	TRBV7-2	TRBJ2-3	TGTGCCAGCAGCTTAATGGGCGGGGGAGATACGCAGTATTTT	CASSLMGGGDTQYF
-	TRBD1	TRBV9	TRBJ1-2	TGTGCCAGCCAAGGCACCGTGACCGGGACAGGGAAGAGGGACTACACCTTC	CASQGTVTGTGKRDYTF
-	TRBD1	TRBV2	TRBJ1-5	TGTGCCAGCAGTCGGATAAAGGGACAGGGCCTTAGCAATCAGCCCCAGCATTTT	CASSRIKGQGLSNQPQHF
-	-	TRBV20-1	TRBJ1-1	TGCAGTGCTAGAGATCTACGGGGATGGAACACTGAAGCTTTCTTT	CSARDLRGWNTEAFF
-	TRBD2	TRBV19	TRBJ2-5	TGTGCCAGTAGCCCTTCATGGGGGGGGGTCGACCAGACCCAGTACTTC	CASSPSWGGVDQTQYF
-	-	TRBV24-1	TRBJ1-2	TGTGCCACCTCCGTCAGAGACAACTATGGCTACACCTTC	CATSVRDNYGYTF
-	-	TRBV24-1	TRBJ1-1	TGTGCCACCAGTCTCCGGGGGGAGAGCACTGAAGCTTTCTTT	CATSLRGESTEAFF
few	TRBD1	TRBV24-1	TRBJ1-1	TGTGCCACCAGTGCTGAGACTCAGGGGGACACTGAAGCTTTCTTT	CATSAETQGDTEAFF
-	-	TRBV29-1	TRBJ1-5	TGCAGCGTTGCGGGCCGAAATCAGCCCCAGCATTTT	CSVAGRNQPQHF
-	TRBD1	TRBV7-7	TRBJ2-1	TGTGCCAGCAGCCCTAACAGGGGGGTCTCCAATGAGCAGTTCTTC	CASSPNRGVSNEQFF
-	TRBD1	TRBV7-9	TRBJ2-5	TGTGCCAGCAGCTCCAGGGGGCCAGAGACCCAGTACTTC	CASSSRGPETQYF
-	TRBD1	TRBV24-1	TRBJ2-5	TGTGCCACCAGTGATCCCGACAGGGGGCTGCGTGAGACCCAGTACTTC	CATSDPDRGLRETQYF
-	-	TRBV7-2	TRBJ1-2	TGTGCCAGCAGCTCCAGGGCAAACTATGGCTACACCTTC	CASSSRANYGYTF
-	TRBD2	TRBV29-1	TRBJ2-1	TGCAGCGTTGCTAGCGGGGGGGGTAGGGAGCAGTTCTTC	CSVASGGGREQFF
-	-	TRBV7-2	TRBJ2-3	TGTGCCAGCAGCTTTGGCGGGTACACAGATACGCAGTATTTT	CASSFGGYTDTQYF
-	-	TRBV11-1	TRBJ2-7	TGTGCCAGCAGCCCCGCCCTCCGGGACAACGAGCAGTACTTC	CASSPALRDNEQYF
-	-	TRBV28	TRBJ2-3	TGTGCCAGCAGCCGACCAGCCGGCGTCGCAGATACGCAGTATTTT	CASSRPAGVADTQYF
few	-	TRBV6-5	TRBJ2-1	TGTGCCAGCAGTTATGGTGTTGGAGCGGGCCCTCCCTACAATGAGCAGTTCTTC	CASSYGVGAGPPYNEQFF
few	-	TRBV19	TRBJ1-2	TGTGCCAGTAGTATCGGGGCAGACCCTAACTATGGCTACACCTTC	CASSIGADPNYGYTF
few	-	TRBV7-3	TRBJ2-3	TGTGCCAGCAGCTTAACCGGGGAACCCACAGATACGCAGTATTTT	CASSLTGEPTDTQYF
few	-	TRBV7-9	TRBJ2-1	TGTGCCAGCAGCTTAGATACAACCTACAATGAGCAGTTCTTC	CASSLDTTYNEQFF
once	TRBD1	TRBV6-5	TRBJ1-2	TGTGCCAGCAGTTCCACCCTGACAGGGAATGAAGGCTACACCTTC	CASSSTLTGNEGYTF
few	TRBD2	TRBV20-1	TRBJ2-2	TGCAGAGCGTCTGGGACTAGCGGGTCCGGGGAGCTGTTTTTT	CRASGTSGSGELFF
-	-	TRBV24-1	TRBJ2-3	TGTGCCACCAGCAGGGGCACAGATACGCAGTATTTT	CATSRGTDTQYF
-	-	TRBV7-2	TRBJ2-7	TGTGCCAGCAACCCTCCCCCCCGGCCAGGGGTAAGCTACGAGCAGTACTTC	CASNPPPRPGVSYEQYF
few	-	TRBV5-8	TRBJ2-4	TGTGCCGCCAATTACCGGGAGTACATTCAGTACTTC	CAANYREYIQYF
-	-	TRBV7-2	TRBJ1-2	TGTGCCAGCAGCTTAGAACCAGGGACCTATGGCTACACCTTC	CASSLEPGTYGYTF
-	TRBD2	TRBV6-5	TRBJ2-1	TGTGCCAGCAGTTACGCAGGTCGAGCGGGAGATATCGATGAGCAGTTCTTC	CASSYAGRAGDIDEQFF
-	-	TRBV2	TRBJ1-1	TGTGCCAGCAGGACCTCCCAGGGCGGCACTGAAGCTTTCTTT	CASRTSQGGTEAFF
few	-	TRBV7-9	TRBJ2-2	TGTGCCAGCAGCCTCAGGGGAAACACCGGGGAGCTGTTTTTT	CASSLRGNTGELFF
-	-	TRBV19	TRBJ1-1	TGTGCCAGTAGAAGAGAGAACACTGAAGCTTTCTTT	CASRRENTEAFF
-	-	TRBV6-2/TRBV6-3	TRBJ2-2	TGTGCCAGCGCGTTCGGCAGGAACACCGGGGAGCTGTTTTTT	CASAFGRNTGELFF
-	TRBD1	TRBV7-2	TRBJ1-6	TGTGCCAGCAGCTTAGATCAGGGGGCGAATTCACCCCTCCACTTT	CASSLDQGANSPLHF
-	TRBD2	TRBV24-1	TRBJ2-1	TGTGCCACCAGTGGGACTAGCGATGGCAATGAGCAGTTCTTC	CATSGTSDGNEQFF
-	TRBD2	TRBV6-2/TRBV6-3	TRBJ2-1	TGTGCCAGCAGGCCGACTAGCGGGGGGACGGGTGGGCAGTTCTTC	CASRPTSGGTGGQFF
-	-	TRBV6-1	TRBJ1-2	TGTGCCAGCAGTGAATGGTCGGCAGGGGTATTTAGCTATGGCTACACCTTC	CASSEWSAGVFSYGYTF
-	-	TRBV24-1	TRBJ1-1	TGTGCCACCAGTGATTCCGGCAGGAGAGACACTGAAGCTTTCTTT	CATSDSGRRDTEAFF
-	TRBD2	TRBV19	TRBJ2-3	TGTGCCAGTAGTAAAGGGCTAGCGGGGGGTGCGCCCCTCACAGATACGCAGTATTTT	CASSKGLAGGAPLTDTQYF